A selection of T cell receptor beta chains follows, all from one sample in a study of blood T cell repertoires in COVID-19. Only in-frame clones appear in the TCRdb table, and some are missing; sequencing was by immunoSEQ multiplex PCR. The sample lists more than 150,000 clones, roughly nine tenths occurring once. Sequenced sample: peripheral blood. Receptors were obtained from a man aged 40-55 years with acute or convalescent COVID-19. Each CDR3 is given with its conserved first and last residue. Fields, in order: V gene, D gene, clone size, J gene, CDR3 DNA, CDR3 protein. A D gene is named only where the DNA matches it firmly. Expanded clones get a size class; other rows say once, few or many, or leave the size out.

>TRBV7-6|TRBD2|few|TRBJ2-7
TGTGCCAGCAGCTCGACGGGGGGAGGTACCGAGCAGTACTTC
CASSSTGGGTEQYF
>TRBV29-1|.|.|TRBJ2-1
TGCAGCGTTGAAGTCCGGTACAATGAGCAGTTCTTC
CSVEVRYNEQFF
>TRBV24-1|TRBD1|.|TRBJ2-7
TGTGCCACCAGTGAGTCCAACAGGGGTGTTATCCACGAGCAGTACTTC
CATSESNRGVIHEQYF
>TRBV27|.|.|TRBJ1-6
TGTGCCAGCAGTTTAAAGGCTTACAGCTCCTATAATTCACCCCTCCACTTT
CASSLKAYSSYNSPLHF
>TRBV30|TRBD1|.|TRBJ1-5
TGTGCCTGGTCGACAGGGTTGGGAAATCAGCCCCAGCATTTT
CAWSTGLGNQPQHF
>TRBV5-4|.|.|TRBJ2-7
TGTGCCAGCAGCCCCGGGGGGCCCCTCGACGAGCAGTACTTC
CASSPGGPLDEQYF
>TRBV7-6|.|.|TRBJ2-7
TGTGCCAGCAGCTTAGCGGGCGGGGCGGGCTCCTACGAGCAGTACTTC
CASSLAGGAGSYEQYF
>TRBV4-3|TRBD1|.|TRBJ2-7
TGCGCCAGCAGCCATTCAGGGGGCTACGAGCAGTACTTC
CASSHSGGYEQYF
>TRBV19|TRBD1|few|TRBJ1-2
TGTGCCAGTAGTAAAGGACAGGGAGTGGGCTACACCTTC
CASSKGQGVGYTF
>TRBV7-9|TRBD2|.|TRBJ2-5
TGTGCCAGCAGCTTAATCCTAGCGGGGGCTCCTCAAGAGACCCAGTACTTC
CASSLILAGAPQETQYF
>TRBV27|TRBD2|.|TRBJ2-1
TGTGCCAGCAGGTTACTAGCGGGATACAATGAGCAGTTCTTC
CASRLLAGYNEQFF
>TRBV6-4|TRBD2|.|TRBJ2-1
TGTGCCAGCAGTGAGATCCGGGGGGGTGAGCAGTTCTTC
CASSEIRGGEQFF
>TRBV2|.|.|TRBJ1-1
TGTGCCGGGGGGACTGGCCCTGAAGCTTTCTTT
CAGGTGPEAFF
>TRBV5-5|TRBD1|.|TRBJ2-3
TGTGCCAGCAGCAGGTTGGGGGTCGGACAGGGGCGGGCAGATACGCAGTATTTT
CASSRLGVGQGRADTQYF
>TRBV24-1|.|.|TRBJ1-2
TGTGCCACCAGTGATCCCGACGATTGGGGGGGAGGCTACACCTTC
CATSDPDDWGGGYTF
>TRBV13|.|.|TRBJ1-4
TGTGCCAGCAGCTTTCAAGGAGCAACTAATGAAAAACTGTTTTTT
CASSFQGATNEKLFF
>TRBV27|.|.|TRBJ1-4
TGTGCCAGCAGTTTAGAGTTTCGGGAATTTAATGAAAAACTGTTTTTT
CASSLEFREFNEKLFF
>TRBV6-6|TRBD1|.|TRBJ2-1
TGTGCCAGCAGCCGGCTACAGGGGAATGAGCAGTTCTTC
CASSRLQGNEQFF
>TRBV12-3/TRBV12-4|.|.|TRBJ1-1
TGTGCCAGCAGTCTGGCGGGTTGGGCTGAAGCTTTCTTT
CASSLAGWAEAFF
>TRBV10-3|TRBD2|.|TRBJ2-6
TGTGCCATCAGTGAGGGCCCCGGGACTAGCGGGATCTCTGGGGCCAACGTCCTGACTTTC
CAISEGPGTSGISGANVLTF
>TRBV7-9|.|.|TRBJ1-1
TGTGCCAGCAGCTTAGGGGCGACAGCTATGAACACTGAAGCTTTCTTT
CASSLGATAMNTEAFF
>TRBV5-6|.|.|TRBJ2-7
TGTGCCAGCAACCGGGTAGCGGTAGCCGAGCAGTACTTC
CASNRVAVAEQYF
>TRBV4-2|TRBD2|.|TRBJ2-7
TGTGCCAGCAGCCAAGAGGGGACTAGCTCTCCGTCCTACGAGCAGTACTTC
CASSQEGTSSPSYEQYF
>TRBV5-8|.|.|TRBJ1-2
TGTGCCGCGGGCGCGGGGCGGGACTATGGCTACACCTTC
CAAGAGRDYGYTF
>TRBV10-3|TRBD2|.|TRBJ2-3
TGTGCCATCAGTGCCGGGGGGTCGGAAGATACGCAGTATTTT
CAISAGGSEDTQYF
>TRBV14|.|.|TRBJ2-2
TGTGCCAGCAGGCTGACTGACACCGGGGAGCTGTTTTTT
CASRLTDTGELFF
>TRBV5-1|TRBD1|.|TRBJ1-5
TGCGCCAGCACCTCGCTCCCCGGGACAGGGATTCAGCCCCAGCATTTT
CASTSLPGTGIQPQHF
>TRBV6-6|.|.|TRBJ1-1
TGTGCCAGCAGTTACTACACGGGGGGAAGGGGAACTGAAGCTTTCTTT
CASSYYTGGRGTEAFF
>TRBV12-3/TRBV12-4|.|.|TRBJ2-1
TGTGCCAGCAGTTTCTGGGGGGGCGACGCGTTCTTC
CASSFWGGDAFF
>TRBV27|.|.|TRBJ2-3
TGTGCCAGCAGTTTATTTGGCTCCACAGATACGCAGTATTTT
CASSLFGSTDTQYF
>TRBV19|.|.|TRBJ1-5
TGTGCCAGTAGTACACTCCGACAGCCGTTTGGTAATCAGCCCCAGCATTTT
CASSTLRQPFGNQPQHF
>TRBV24-1|TRBD1|.|TRBJ2-7
TGTGCCACCAGTGATTCAACAGGGGCTCCCTACGAGCAGTACTTC
CATSDSTGAPYEQYF
>TRBV7-9|.|.|TRBJ1-1
TGTGCCAGCAGCCGACCTCCAGGGCTTCTAACTGAAGCTTTCTTT
CASSRPPGLLTEAFF
>TRBV23-1|TRBD1|once|TRBJ1-1
TGCGCCAGCAGTCAATCCGTCGTACGGACAGGGGATTTATGGGACACTGAAGCTTTCTTT
CASSQSVVRTGDLWDTEAFF
>TRBV10-3|TRBD2|.|TRBJ2-7
TGTGCCATCAGTGAGCGACTAGCGGGGGACTACGAGCAGTACTTC
CAISERLAGDYEQYF
>TRBV28|TRBD1|.|TRBJ2-2
TGTGCCAGCAGTTCGGACAGGGTGAACACCGGGGAGCTGTTTTTT
CASSSDRVNTGELFF
>TRBV30|.|.|TRBJ2-3
TGTGCCTGGGGACTCAGGGGTGCAGATACGCAGTATTTT
CAWGLRGADTQYF
>TRBV18|TRBD1|.|TRBJ2-7
TGTGCCAGCAAAAGGACAGGGCCCTCCTACGAGCAGTACTTC
CASKRTGPSYEQYF
>TRBV5-1|.|.|TRBJ2-5
TGCGCCAGCAGCTCTATTTTCGCCCAAGAGACCCAGTACTTC
CASSSIFAQETQYF
>TRBV5-6|.|.|TRBJ2-1
TGTGCCAGCAGCTTCAGGACAGTTTACAATGAGCAGTTCTTC
CASSFRTVYNEQFF
>TRBV19|TRBD1|.|TRBJ1-4
TGTGCCAGTAGTTCGGGACAGGGGAATGAAAAACTGTTTTTT
CASSSGQGNEKLFF
>TRBV6-5|.|.|TRBJ1-3
TGTGCCAGCAGTTACCGGGGGGGGTACGGAAACACCATATATTTT
CASSYRGGYGNTIYF
>TRBV23-1|.|.|TRBJ1-1
TGCGCCAGCAGTCAATACCCCGGGCACCCCAGGGTTCGCACTGAAGCTTTCTTT
CASSQYPGHPRVRTEAFF
>TRBV28|TRBD2|once|TRBJ2-5
TGTGCCAGCAGCCCAGCGGGGGGACAAGAGACCCAGTACTTC
CASSPAGGQETQYF
>TRBV7-2|.|.|TRBJ2-7
TGTGCCAGCCTGCCCAACGCCGGGGTGGGAGCTAGCTCCTACGAGCAGTACTTC
CASLPNAGVGASSYEQYF
>TRBV25-1|TRBD1|.|TRBJ2-2
TGTGCCAGCAAGGCCCCCCCTTATGTGACAGGGGCAGGCGGGGAGCTGTTTTTT
CASKAPPYVTGAGGELFF
>TRBV4-3|.|.|TRBJ2-7
TGCGCCAGCAGCCCCGGGTCCGATTACGAGCAGTACTTC
CASSPGSDYEQYF
>TRBV12-3/TRBV12-4|.|.|TRBJ1-2
TGTGCCAGCAGAATGGGGACAATGGGGTACACCTTC
CASRMGTMGYTF
>TRBV30|TRBD1|.|TRBJ2-7
TGTGCCTCAACAGGACAGGGGGGATACTACGAGCAGTACTTC
CASTGQGGYYEQYF
>TRBV28|TRBD2|.|TRBJ2-1
TGTGCCAGCAGTTTATCAAGGGAGGGGCAGTTCTTC
CASSLSREGQFF
>TRBV13|TRBD2|.|TRBJ2-1
TGTGCCAGCAGCCCAGGACTAGCGGGGATGTACAATGAGCAGTTCTTC
CASSPGLAGMYNEQFF
>TRBV20-1|TRBD2|.|TRBJ2-3
TGCAGTGCTCGTGTAGCGGGGGGGCCGGGCACAGATACGCAGTATTTT
CSARVAGGPGTDTQYF
>TRBV18|.|.|TRBJ2-2
TGTGCCAGCTCACCCTATGGCCGGAGAAACACCGGGGAGCTGTTTTTT
CASSPYGRRNTGELFF
>TRBV6-2/TRBV6-3|.|.|TRBJ1-3
TGTGCCAGCAGACCTATTGGCGGAAACACCATATATTTT
CASRPIGGNTIYF
>TRBV6-2/TRBV6-3|.|.|TRBJ1-5
TGTGCCAGCAGTTACTCGTTGACAGGCCATAGCAATCAGCCCCAGCATTTT
CASSYSLTGHSNQPQHF
>TRBV5-4|.|once|TRBJ1-1
TGTGCCAGCAGCCAACCGTGGGAGAGGAACACTGAAGCTTTCTTT
CASSQPWERNTEAFF
>TRBV2|TRBD1|once|TRBJ2-1
TGTGCCATTCCGAAGGGGACAGGGGACAATGAGCAGTTCTTC
CAIPKGTGDNEQFF